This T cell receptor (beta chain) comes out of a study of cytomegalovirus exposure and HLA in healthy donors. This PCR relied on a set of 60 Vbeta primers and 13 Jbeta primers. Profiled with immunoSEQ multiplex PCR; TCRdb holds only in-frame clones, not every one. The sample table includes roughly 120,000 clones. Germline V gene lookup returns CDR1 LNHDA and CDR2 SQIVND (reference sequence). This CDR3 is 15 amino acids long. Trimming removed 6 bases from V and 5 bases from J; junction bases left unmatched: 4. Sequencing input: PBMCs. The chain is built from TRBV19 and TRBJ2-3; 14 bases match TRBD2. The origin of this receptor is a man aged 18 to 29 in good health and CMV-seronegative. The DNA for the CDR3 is TGTGCCAGTAGGAGGACTAGCGGGAGGATAGATACGCAGTATTTT. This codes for CASRRTSGRIDTQYF.